These 15 T cell receptor beta chains originate from one sample sequenced in a study of identical twins. Each CDR3 protein is one row after TCRdb ran MiXCR on the 5' RACE reads. Found here are 200,000 to 300,000 distinct CDR3 sequences, roughly a tenth of them singletons; the top ten hold 9% to 10%. Sequencing input: memory T cells sorted from blood. All receptors come from a man aged 50 or older in good health.

In its sample, this clonotype was seen many times. The chain links TRBV2 to TRBJ1-5; 7 bases align to TRBD1. The CDR3 is 13 amino acids. V shed 8 bases, J shed 4 bases, and the junction held 5 bases outside the gene matches. Germline CDR1 is SNHLY and CDR2 is FYNNEI. CDR3 loop: CASSGQYNQPQHF. The CDR3 DNA reads as TGTGCCAGCTCGGGACAGTATAATCAGCCCCAGCATTTT. The variable domain in full, completed from reference TRBV2 and TRBJ1-5, reads EPEVTQTPSHQVTQMGQEVILRCVPISNHLYFYWYRQILGQKVEFLVSFYNNEISEKSEIFDDQFSVERPDGSNFTLKIRSTKLEDSAMYFCASSGQYNQPQHFGDGTRLSIL.

The rearrangement joins TRBV12-3 or TRBV12-4 to TRBJ2-5; 11 bases are shared with TRBD2. CDR3 length: 16 residues. V gave up 5 bases and J gave up 5 bases; unmatched junction bases: 10. The CDR3 loop is CASSPTSGGLRETQYF. The CDR3 DNA is TGTGCCAGCAGTCCTACTAGCGGGGGCCTGAGGGAGACCCAGTACTTC.

This clonotype was recorded many times. The chain links TRBV12-3 or TRBV12-4 to TRBJ1-1; 8 nucleotides agree with TRBD1. This CDR3 spans 12 amino acids. The V gene end was trimmed by 10 bases and the J gene end by 7 bases; junction bases not matched to a gene: 8. The DNA of the CDR3 is TGTGCCACCAAGACAGGGGCATTTGAAGCTTTCTTT. The encoded protein is CATKTGAFEAFF.

This clonotype was counted only a few times. V gene TRBV2 combines with J gene TRBJ1-1; D may be TRBD1 (5 bases). Trimming pared 6 bases from V and 6 bases from J, leaving 11 bases between. The CDR3 has 12 amino acids. CDR1 SNHLY and CDR2 FYNNEI come from the germline V gene. The CDR3 reads CASRQGIAEAFF. In DNA, the CDR3 is TGTGCCAGCAGGCAGGGTATTGCTGAAGCTTTCTTT.

J is TRBJ2-1 and V is TRBV7-3; no reliable D call. Germline CDR1 SGHTA, CDR2 FQGTGA. Trimming removed 2 bases from V and 3 bases from J, with 5 bases in between. The CDR3 extends over 13 amino acids. CDR3 sequence reads: CASSLGHYNEQFF. The CDR3 DNA follows: TGTGCCAGCAGCTTAGGGCACTACAATGAGCAGTTCTTC.

In its sample, this clonotype was seen many times. The chain is built from TRBV29-1 and TRBJ1-5; 7 positions match TRBD1. The CDR3 loop spans 13 amino acids. V trimming: 6 bases; J trimming: 5 bases; junction bases outside the gene matches: 7. CDR1 is SQVTM, CDR2 ANQGSEA, per germline. The CDR3 is CSVADRYDQPQHF. The CDR3 coding sequence is TGCAGCGTAGCGGACAGGTATGATCAGCCCCAGCATTTT.

This rearrangement joins TRBV11-2 to TRBJ2-1, with D possibly TRBD2 on 6 matching bases. Trimming took 10 bases from V and 9 from J, leaving 25 bases between them. Germline V gene lookup returns CDR1 SGHAT and CDR2 FQNNGV. This CDR3 region has 15 residues. Here the CDR3 reads CATRPIGGKAGEQFF. CDR3 nucleotides: TGTGCCACGCGACCAATTGGAGGGAAGGCCGGTGAGCAGTTCTTC.

The chain recombines TRBV2 with TRBJ1-4; 7 nucleotides match TRBD1. The J segment lost 12 bases and the V segment lost 7 bases, leaving 8 bases of the junction unmatched. Germline V gene data show CDR1 as SNHLY and CDR2 as FYNNEI. This CDR3 is 12 amino acids long. The CDR3 is CASNRDRGELFF. Here the CDR3 DNA reads TGTGCCAGCAATCGGGACAGAGGAGAACTGTTTTTT. Based on the CDR3 plus reference TRBV2 and TRBJ1-4, the full variable domain is EPEVTQTPSHQVTQMGQEVILRCVPISNHLYFYWYRQILGQKVEFLVSFYNNEISEKSEIFDDQFSVERPDGSNFTLKIRSTKLEDSAMYFCASNRDRGELFFGSGTQLSVL.

This clonotype has ten or more counts. The chain combines TRBV2 with TRBJ2-1; 12 positions agree with TRBD2. The CDR3 spans 15 residues. The J segment lost 4 bases and the V segment lost 6 bases, leaving 4 bases of the junction unmatched. CDR1 is SNHLY and CDR2 is FYNNEI in the germline V gene. For the CDR3, the DNA is TGTGCCAGCAGCTGGACTAGCGGGGTATACAATGAGCAGTTCTTC. Encoded protein: CASSWTSGVYNEQFF.

The table lists this clonotype with many counts. The chain is built from TRBV12-3 or TRBV12-4 and TRBJ2-4; D ambiguous. The V gene lost 8 bases and the J gene lost 5 bases, with 7 bases spanning the gap. There are 11 residues in the CDR3. In DNA, the CDR3 is TGTGCCAGCCAAATCGAAAACATTCAGTACTTC. Its protein product is CASQIENIQYF.

Many counts were recorded for this clonotype. This chain links TRBV7-2 with TRBJ2-7; a possible D gene is TRBD2 (5 bases). Trimming cost V 5 bases and J 7 bases, with 18 bases left between them. This CDR3 comprises 14 residues. CDR1 and CDR2 (germline): SGHTA, FQGNSA. CDR3 loop: CASSPSYGIEEQYF. CDR3 DNA: TGTGCCAGCAGCCCCTCCTACGGGATAGAGGAGCAGTACTTC.

This clonotype has more than one count but fewer than ten. The gene calls are TRBV20-1 and TRBJ2-7, with TRBD2 identical over 9 bases. V lost 5 bases to trimming and J lost 4 bases; unmatched junction nucleotides: 9. Germline V gives CDR1 DFQATT, CDR2 SNEGSKA (reference sequence). CDR3 size: 14 residues. The DNA for the CDR3 is TGCAGTGCTCTCCTCCCGCGGGAGGGTTACGAGCAGTACTTC. Its translation is CSALLPREGYEQYF.

V and J are TRBV29-1 and TRBJ2-7; 10 bases are shared with TRBD2. J gave up 4 bases and V 4 bases, and 7 bases lay outside the gene matches. CDR1 is SQVTM, CDR2 ANQGSEA, per germline. The CDR3 has 14 residues. The CDR3 protein is CSVVLGLADYEQYF. DNA of the CDR3: TGCAGCGTTGTACTTGGACTAGCGGATTACGAGCAGTACTTC.

The table lists this clonotype with a few counts. The chain employs TRBV3-1 and TRBJ2-1; possible D gene TRBD2, 6 bases. Germline V lookup: CDR1 LGHDT, CDR2 YNNKEL (reference sequence). V shed 0 bases and J shed 8 bases, with 11 bases lying between them. The CDR3 totals 14 residues. CDR3 amino acids: CASSQDRWGDEQFF. The CDR3 region has the DNA TGTGCCAGCAGCCAAGATCGGTGGGGGGATGAGCAGTTCTTC.

This clonotype was found many times. The chain is built from TRBV4-2 and TRBJ2-3; D assignment may be TRBD1 or TRBD2 (6 bases each). Germline loops: CDR1 LGHNA, CDR2 YNFKEQ. V was shortened by 4 bases and J by 6 bases, with 14 bases between the two germline ends. This CDR3 comprises 14 residues. DNA of the CDR3: TGTGCCAGCAGCCGGGGGGCCGGCTCTGATACGCAGTATTTT. As protein: CASSRGAGSDTQYF.